The 10 T cell receptor beta chains listed next were all sequenced from one sample in a study of control samples from healthy donors and cancer patients. Clones were sequenced by immunoSEQ multiplex PCR, and TCRdb holds only the in-frame ones, with some missing. Here the sample spans roughly 120,000 clones, around 92% being singletons. Sequences were obtained from blood. These TCRs come from a man between 50 and 59 years old in good health.

The V and J genes are TRBV29-1 and TRBJ1-1; D remains unclear. The V end lost 5 bases, the J end lost 6 bases, and 1 base lay between the germline ends. CDR1 is SQVTM, CDR2 ANQGSEA, per germline. The CDR3 extends over 8 amino acids. The CDR3 sequence is CSVPEAFF. The CDR3 region has the DNA TGCAGCGTTCCTGAAGCTTTCTTT.

The rearrangement uses TRBV5-1 and TRBJ1-2; D is unclear. The CDR3 loop spans 12 amino acids. V lost 0 bases, J lost 8 bases, and 8 bases lay in between. CDR1 and CDR2 from the germline V gene are SGHRS and YFSETQ. CDR3: CASSLDLGGYTF. The CDR3 DNA follows: TGCGCCAGCAGCTTGGATCTGGGGGGCTACACCTTC.

The V gene is TRBV27, the J gene TRBJ2-3, with 15 bases matching TRBD2. V shed 5 bases and J 3 bases; nucleotides not matched to a gene: 9. This CDR3 is 18 amino acids long. Germline CDR1 reads MNHEY; CDR2 reads SMNVEV (reference sequence). The CDR3 DNA reads as TGTGCCAGCAGTGGACTAGCGGGGGGGACCGTGAGGACAGATACGCAGTATTTT. Amino acids: CASSGLAGGTVRTDTQYF.

The rearrangement joins TRBV19 to TRBJ2-2; D may correspond to TRBD1 or TRBD2 (5 bases each). Trimming left V 6 bases short and J 7 bases short, with 15 bases between. Germline values: CDR1 LNHDA, CDR2 SQIVND (reference sequence). The CDR3 spans 14 residues. CDR3 nucleotide sequence: TGTGCCAGTAGCGGGACCGAACTTATCGGGGAGCTGTTTTTT. Amino acids: CASSGTELIGELFF.

This sequence joins TRBV4-1 and TRBJ2-7, with 8 bases that match TRBD2. The CDR3 is 15 residues long. From germline, CDR1 is MGHRA and CDR2 YSYEKL. The ends lost 4 bases at V and 5 bases at J; junction bases unmatched: 10. The CDR3 region is CASSRLLAVRNEQYF. CDR3 DNA sequence: TGCGCCAGCAGCCGCTTACTAGCGGTAAGGAACGAGCAGTACTTC.

The chain employs TRBV6-2 or TRBV6-3 and TRBJ1-1; 10 nucleotides align to TRBD1. V was clipped by 6 bases and J by 3 bases; unmatched bases: 10. This CDR3 is built from 16 residues. Per the germline V gene, CDR1 is MNHEY and CDR2 is SVGEGT. In nucleotides, the CDR3 is TGTGCCAGCAGCCTAAAAACCGGGACAGGGGACACTGAAGCTTTCTTT. It encodes CASSLKTGTGDTEAFF.

The chain links TRBV20-1 to TRBJ2-7; a weak D match, TRBD1 (5 bases). V was pared by 3 bases and J by 2 bases, with 8 bases between. CDR1 and CDR2 (germline): DFQATT, SNEGSKA (reference sequence). The CDR3 loop spans 12 amino acids. The CDR3 protein is CSASRGTYEQYF. DNA of the CDR3: TGCAGTGCTAGTAGGGGAACCTACGAGCAGTACTTC.

J is TRBJ1-2 and V is TRBV5-4, with D unresolved. Germline V gene lookup returns CDR1 SGHNT and CDR2 YYREEE (reference sequence). Deletions cut 2 bases from V and 2 bases from J, with 10 bases between. This CDR3 is built from 14 residues. This CDR3 reads CASSFGTANYGYTF. CDR3 nucleotides: TGTGCCAGCAGCTTTGGCACAGCCAACTATGGCTACACCTTC.

The chain combines TRBV28 with TRBJ2-2; TRBD2 might be the D (6 bases). The V gene lost 7 bases and the J gene lost 3 bases, with 15 bases spanning the gap. This CDR3 is built from 15 residues. CDR1 MDHEN and CDR2 SYDVKM come from the germline V gene. Here the CDR3 DNA reads TGTGCCAGCACTTCCAGCGGGCCGGACACCGGGGAGCTGTTTTTT. Translating it yields CASTSSGPDTGELFF.

Written as DNA, the CDR3 is TGTGCCAGCAGGACGGGGAATTCACCCCTCCACTTT. Its protein product is CASRTGNSPLHF. The rearrangement uses TRBV6-5 and TRBJ1-6; D not resolved. Germline V gene lookup returns CDR1 MNHEY and CDR2 SVGAGI. The CDR3 spans 12 residues. V was shortened by 6 bases and J by 7 bases, with 7 bases between the two germline ends.